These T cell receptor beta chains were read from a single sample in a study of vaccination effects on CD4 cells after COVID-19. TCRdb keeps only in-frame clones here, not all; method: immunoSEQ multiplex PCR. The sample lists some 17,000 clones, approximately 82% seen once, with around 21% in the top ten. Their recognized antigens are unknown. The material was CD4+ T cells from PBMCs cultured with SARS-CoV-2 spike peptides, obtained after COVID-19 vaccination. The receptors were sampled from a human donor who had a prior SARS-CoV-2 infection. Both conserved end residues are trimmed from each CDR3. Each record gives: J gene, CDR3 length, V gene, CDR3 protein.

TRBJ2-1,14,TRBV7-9,ASSLSLAGSYNEQF
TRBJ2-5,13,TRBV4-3,ASSQDPFGQETQY
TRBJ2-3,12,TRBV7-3,ASSQLAGKDTQY
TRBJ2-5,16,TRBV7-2,ASSLELGTGDFQETQY
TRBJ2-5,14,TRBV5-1,ASSLGGRHIVETQY
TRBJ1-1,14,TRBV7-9,ASSPRWWTGRTEAF
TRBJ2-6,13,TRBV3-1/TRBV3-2,ASSLQSSGANVLT
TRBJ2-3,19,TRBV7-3,ASSLIPGLAASGGSTDTQY
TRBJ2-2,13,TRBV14,ASSQDMTDTGELF
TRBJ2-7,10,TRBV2,ASSGWAGEQY
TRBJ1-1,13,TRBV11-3,ASSLVPTANTEAF
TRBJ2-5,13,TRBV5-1,ASSSERGFQETQY
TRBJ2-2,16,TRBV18,ASSPSWLAGVRTGELF
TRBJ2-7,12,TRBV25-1,ATRTSTGGYEQY
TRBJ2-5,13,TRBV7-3,ASSPSGRPGETQY
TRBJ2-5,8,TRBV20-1,SVGIETQY
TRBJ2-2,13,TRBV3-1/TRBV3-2,ASSQGGTGNGELF
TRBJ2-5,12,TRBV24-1,ATSDLSSGETQY
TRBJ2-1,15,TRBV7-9,ASSLQLRTVSYNEQF
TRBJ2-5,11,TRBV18,ASSPGAGETQY
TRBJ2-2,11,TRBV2,ASSESNTGELF
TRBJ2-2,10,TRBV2,ASRVDTGELF
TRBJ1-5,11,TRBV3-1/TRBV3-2,ASSQTAVGAQH
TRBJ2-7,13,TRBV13,ASSLRGTLRYEQY
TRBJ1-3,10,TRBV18,ASSTSGNTIY
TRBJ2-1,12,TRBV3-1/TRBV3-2,ASSHQLASNEQF
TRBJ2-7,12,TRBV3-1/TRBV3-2,ASSLGQVTYEQY
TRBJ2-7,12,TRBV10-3,AIRTTGVSYEQY
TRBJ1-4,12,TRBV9,ASTKGQGAEKLF
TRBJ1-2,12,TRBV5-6,ASSSGTTNYGYT
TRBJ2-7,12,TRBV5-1,ASSHGRGEDEQY
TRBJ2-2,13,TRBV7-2,ASSLVGQGTGELF
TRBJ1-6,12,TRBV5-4,ASSLQGANSPLH
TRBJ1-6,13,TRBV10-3,ATTDLGPRNSPLH
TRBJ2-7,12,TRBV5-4,ASSLGGETYEQY
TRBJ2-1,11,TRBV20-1,SASSGNYNEQF
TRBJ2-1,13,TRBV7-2,ASRQDRVIYNEQF
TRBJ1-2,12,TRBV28,ASSAGDGSYGYT
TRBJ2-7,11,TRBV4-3,ASSQGRAYEQY
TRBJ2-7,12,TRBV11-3,ASSLVGEAPEQY
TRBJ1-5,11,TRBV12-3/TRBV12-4,ASSLASFQPQH
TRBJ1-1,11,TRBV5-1,ASSQGSNTEAF
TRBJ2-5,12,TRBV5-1,ASSWGTSEETQY
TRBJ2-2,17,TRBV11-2,ASSLPTLRGGPRSGELF
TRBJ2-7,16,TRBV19,ASSPRGPLRGRTYEQY